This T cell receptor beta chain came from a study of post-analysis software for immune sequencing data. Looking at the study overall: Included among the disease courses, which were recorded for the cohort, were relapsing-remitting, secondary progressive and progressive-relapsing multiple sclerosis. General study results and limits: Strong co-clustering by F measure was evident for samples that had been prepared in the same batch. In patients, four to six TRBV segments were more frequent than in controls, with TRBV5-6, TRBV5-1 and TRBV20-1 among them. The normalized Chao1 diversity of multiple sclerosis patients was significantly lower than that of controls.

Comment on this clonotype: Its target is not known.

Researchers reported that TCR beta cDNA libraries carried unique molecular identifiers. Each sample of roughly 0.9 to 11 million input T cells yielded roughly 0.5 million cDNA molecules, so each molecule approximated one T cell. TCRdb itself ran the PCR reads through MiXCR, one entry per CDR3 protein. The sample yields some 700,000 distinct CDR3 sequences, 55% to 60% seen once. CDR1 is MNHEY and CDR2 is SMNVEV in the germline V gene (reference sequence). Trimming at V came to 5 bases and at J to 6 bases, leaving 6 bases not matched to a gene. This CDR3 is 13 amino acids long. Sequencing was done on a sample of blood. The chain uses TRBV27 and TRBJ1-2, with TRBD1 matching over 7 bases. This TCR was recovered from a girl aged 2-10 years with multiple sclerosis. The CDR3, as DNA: TGTGCCAGCAGTCTGACAGGGACGAATGGCTACACCTTC. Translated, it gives CASSLTGTNGYTF.